The rows below give T cell receptor beta chains drawn from one sample of a study of beta chain features in type 1 diabetes. The repertoire was sequenced with immunoSEQ multiplex PCR; TCRdb's copy has only in-frame clones and lacks some. The sample has about 400,000 clones, roughly 12% seen once; the top ten hold 0.017%. Sequencing was done on a sample of naive CD4+ T cells from blood. These receptors originate from a man aged 18 to 29 in good health. The CDR3 runs from the conserved cysteine through the conserved F or W. The D gene is left open where the match is weak. A row's size may be missing; if present it is once, few, many or a size class.

TRBD1,.,TRBJ1-2,TRBV28,TGTGCCAGCAGCCCACAGGGGTATGGCTACACCTTC,CASSPQGYGYTF
.,few,TRBJ2-7,TRBV14,TGTGCCAGCAGCCTGCAGGGTGGAGTAGACGAGCAGTACTTC,CASSLQGGVDEQYF
.,few,TRBJ1-2,TRBV15,TGTGCCACCAGCAGCGGGGGGTCGACTGGCTACACCTTC,CATSSGGSTGYTF
.,few,TRBJ2-5,TRBV28,TGTGCCAGCACCACAGACGACGCCCAAGAGACCCAGTACTTC,CASTTDDAQETQYF
.,few,TRBJ1-5,TRBV11-1,TGTGCCAGCAGTCTCGACGGGGGCAATCAGCCCCAGCATTTT,CASSLDGGNQPQHF
.,.,TRBJ2-7,TRBV6-1,TGTGCCAGCGGGGCGGGGTACGAGCAGTACTTC,CASGAGYEQYF
.,many,TRBJ2-7,TRBV29-1,TGCAGCGTGGGTGGGCCTCGCTCCTACGAGCAGTACTTC,CSVGGPRSYEQYF
.,few,TRBJ1-1,TRBV5-1,TGCGCCAGCAGCTTGGCTCAGGGAATGAACACTGAAGCTTTCTTT,CASSLAQGMNTEAFF
.,few,TRBJ2-7,TRBV29-1,TGCAGCGTTCAAGGAGTTTCCTACGAGCAGTACTTC,CSVQGVSYEQYF
TRBD2,.,TRBJ2-5,TRBV6-5,TGTGCCAGCAGTTACGCAACACGTGGGGGGGGAGAGACCCAGTACTTC,CASSYATRGGGETQYF
.,few,TRBJ2-5,TRBV28,TGTGCCAGCAGTCTGCGGTACCGGGAAGAGACCCAGTACTTC,CASSLRYREETQYF
TRBD1,.,TRBJ1-3,TRBV9,TGTGCCAGCAGCGCGGACAGGGCGCCTTCTGGAAACACCATATATTTT,CASSADRAPSGNTIYF
TRBD1,few,TRBJ2-3,TRBV29-1,TGCAGCGTCCGGGACAGGGGGCCTGGAGATACGCAGTATTTT,CSVRDRGPGDTQYF
.,few,TRBJ2-7,TRBV7-2,TGTGCCAGCAGCCTTCAGGGTACTACCTACGAGCAGTACTTC,CASSLQGTTYEQYF
TRBD2,.,TRBJ2-7,TRBV4-2,TGTGCCAGCAGCAGGGAGGAGCCCGGGACTAGCGGACTCTCCTACGAGCAGTACTTC,CASSREEPGTSGLSYEQYF
TRBD1,.,TRBJ1-5,TRBV28,TGTGCCAGCAGTTTATCTGGACAGGGGGGCAATCAGCCCCAGCATTTT,CASSLSGQGGNQPQHF
TRBD2,.,TRBJ2-3,TRBV4-3,TGCGCCAGCAGCCAGGGGACTAGCGGGATTACAGATACGCAGTATTTT,CASSQGTSGITDTQYF
.,few,TRBJ2-2,TRBV28,TGTGCCAGCAGACCCCGGACCGGGGAGCTGTTTTTT,CASRPRTGELFF
TRBD2,few,TRBJ2-7,TRBV5-4,TGTGCCAGCAGCCCCCTAGCGGGCTCCCTAGAGCAGTACTTC,CASSPLAGSLEQYF
.,few,TRBJ1-4,TRBV30,TGTGCCTGGAGGGTGACAGGAGCAACTAATGAAAAACTGTTTTTT,CAWRVTGATNEKLFF
TRBD1,few,TRBJ1-1,TRBV28,TGTGCCAGCTTGGGGACAGGGGGCGCGGGCACTGAAGCTTTCTTT,CASLGTGGAGTEAFF
.,few,TRBJ2-1,TRBV7-2,TGTGCCAGCAGCTTGGGCCGACAAAGCACTGAGCAGTTCTTC,CASSLGRQSTEQFF
TRBD1,.,TRBJ2-1,TRBV7-9,TGTGCCAGCAGCCATACACAGGGACAGGGTAGTTCTGAGCAGTTCTTC,CASSHTQGQGSSEQFF
TRBD2,.,TRBJ2-7,TRBV4-1,TGCGCCAGCAGCCTCGGGAGGCGATACACCTACGAGCAGTACTTC,CASSLGRRYTYEQYF